The 3 T cell receptor beta chains below come from one sample, sequenced in a study of TET2 disruption in CD19-targeted CAR T cells. Their cognate antigens are unknown. Treatment specified: autologous CTL019 cells: CD19 CAR with 4-1BB and CD3 zeta domains. The protocol was immunoSEQ multiplex PCR, while the TCRdb copy is restricted to in-frame clones and leaves out a portion. The sample table sets out 20,000 to 30,000 clones. This sample comprised CD8- CAR+ T cells sorted from cultured blood T cells, obtained for CD19 CAR T cell therapy. Documented subset: CD8-negative CAR-positive T cells from the infusion product. The origin of the receptors is a man between 65 and 79 years old with chronic lymphocytic leukemia.

A remark on this clone: Read data end 3 residues before the CDR3 end; the end is taken from the germline J gene. The chain couples TRBV25-1 to TRBJ1-1; 10 positions agree with TRBD1. CDR3 length: 13 residues. V lost 8 bases and J lost 4; bases outside the gene matches: 4. Germline V lookup: CDR1 MGHDK, CDR2 SYGVNS. The CDR3 region is CASWGTGATEAFF. The part of the CDR3 DNA that was read is TGTGCCAGCTGGGGGACAGGGGCCACTGAA.

About this clone itself: The CDR3 goes on 3 residues after the read ends, and that part is filled in from the germline J gene. The chain couples TRBV20-1 to TRBJ1-2; D perhaps matches TRBD1 (5 bases). The CDR3 sequence is 12 residues long. The germline V gene encodes CDR1 DFQATT and CDR2 SNEGSKA (reference sequence). CDR3 DNA (partial): TGCAGTGCCCCCCGCGGGGCGAATGAC. This translates into CSAPRGAND. The CDR3 as a whole reads CSAPRGANDYTF.

According to its frequency, this clone is medium-sized. The CDR3 end is not reached by the read, which stops 3 residues before it; the germline J gene fills it in. The J gene is TRBJ1-4, the V gene TRBV7-9, with D perhaps TRBD1 (5 bases). There are 15 residues in the CDR3. Germline V gene data show CDR1 as SEHNR and CDR2 as FQNEAQ (reference sequence). Trimming took 1 base from V and 5 from J, leaving 11 bases between them. Here the CDR3 reads CASSLDTGLNEKLFF. CDR3 bases read: TGTGCCAGCAGCTTAGATACAGGCCTCAATGAAAAA. The entire variable domain, with the rest obtained from reference TRBV7-9 and TRBJ1-4, is as follows: DTGVSQNPRHKITKRGQNVTFRCDPISEHNRLYWYRQTLGQGPEFLTYFQNEAQLEKSRLLSDRFSAERPKGSFSTLEIQRTEQGDSAMYLCASSLDTGLNEKLFFGSGTQLSVL.